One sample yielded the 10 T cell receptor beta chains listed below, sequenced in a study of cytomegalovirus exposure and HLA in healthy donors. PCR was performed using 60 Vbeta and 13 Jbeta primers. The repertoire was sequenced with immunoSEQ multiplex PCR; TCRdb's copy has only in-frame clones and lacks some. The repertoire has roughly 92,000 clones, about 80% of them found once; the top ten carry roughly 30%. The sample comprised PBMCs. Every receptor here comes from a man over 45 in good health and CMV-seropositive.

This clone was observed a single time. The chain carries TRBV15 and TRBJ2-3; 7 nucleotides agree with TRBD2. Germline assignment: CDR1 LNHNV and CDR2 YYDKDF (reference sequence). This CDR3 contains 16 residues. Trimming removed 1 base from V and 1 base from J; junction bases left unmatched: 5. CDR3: CATSRGGTSGTDTQYF. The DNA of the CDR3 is TGTGCCACCAGCAGAGGTGGAACTAGCGGCACAGATACGCAGTATTTT.

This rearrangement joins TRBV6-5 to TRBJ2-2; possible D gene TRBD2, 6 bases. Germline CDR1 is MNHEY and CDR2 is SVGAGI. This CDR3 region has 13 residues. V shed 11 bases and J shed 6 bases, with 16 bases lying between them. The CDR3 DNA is TGTGCCGGAGGGAGAAACCCCGCCGGGGAGCTGTTTTTT. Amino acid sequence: CAGGRNPAGELFF.

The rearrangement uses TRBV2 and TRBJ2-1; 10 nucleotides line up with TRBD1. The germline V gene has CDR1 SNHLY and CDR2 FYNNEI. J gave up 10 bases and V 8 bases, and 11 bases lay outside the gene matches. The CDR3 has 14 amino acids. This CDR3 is CASRRTGGADEQFF. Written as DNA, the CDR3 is TGTGCCAGCCGAAGGACAGGGGGTGCGGACGAGCAGTTCTTC.

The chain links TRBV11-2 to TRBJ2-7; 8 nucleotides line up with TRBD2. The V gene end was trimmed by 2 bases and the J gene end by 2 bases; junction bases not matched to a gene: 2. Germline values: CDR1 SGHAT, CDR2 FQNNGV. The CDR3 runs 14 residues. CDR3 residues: CASSLNSGAYEQYF. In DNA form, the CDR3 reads TGTGCCAGCAGCTTAAATAGCGGGGCCTACGAGCAGTACTTC. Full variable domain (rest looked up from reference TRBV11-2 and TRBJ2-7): EAGVAQSPRYKIIEKRQSVAFWCNPISGHATLYWYQQILGQGPKLLIQFQNNGVVDDSQLPKDRFSAERLKGVDSTLKIQPAKLEDSAVYLCASSLNSGAYEQYFGPGTRLTVT.

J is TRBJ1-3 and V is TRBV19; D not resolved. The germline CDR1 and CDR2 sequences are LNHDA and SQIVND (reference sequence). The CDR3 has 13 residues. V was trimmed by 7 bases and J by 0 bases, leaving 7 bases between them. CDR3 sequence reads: CASTTRSGNTIYF. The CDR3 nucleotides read TGTGCCAGTACTACCCGCTCTGGAAACACCATATATTTT.

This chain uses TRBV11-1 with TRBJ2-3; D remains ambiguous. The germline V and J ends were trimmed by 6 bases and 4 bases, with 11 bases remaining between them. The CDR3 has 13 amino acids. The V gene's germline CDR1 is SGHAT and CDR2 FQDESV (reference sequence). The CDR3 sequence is CASSLTSADTQYF. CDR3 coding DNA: TGTGCCAGCAGTCTTACCTCGGCAGATACGCAGTATTTT.

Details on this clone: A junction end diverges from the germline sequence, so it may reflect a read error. In nucleotides, the CDR3 is TGCAGTGCTAGAGTAGAGAACAGTCAGTACTTC. As protein: CSARVENSQYF. The chain combines TRBV20-1 with TRBJ2-4; D is unclear. From germline, CDR1 is DFQATT and CDR2 SNEGSKA (reference sequence). The CDR3 is made up of 11 amino acids.

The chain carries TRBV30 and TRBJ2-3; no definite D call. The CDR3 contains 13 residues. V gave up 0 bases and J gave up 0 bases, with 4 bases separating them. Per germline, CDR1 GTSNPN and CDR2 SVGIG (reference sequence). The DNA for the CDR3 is TGTGCCTGGAGTGTCCAAAGCACAGATACGCAGTATTTT. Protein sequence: CAWSVQSTDTQYF. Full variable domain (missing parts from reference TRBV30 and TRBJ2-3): SQTIHQWPATLVQPVGSPLSLECTVEGTSNPNLYWYRQAAGRGLQLLFYSVGIGQISSEVPQNLSASRPQDRQFILSSKKLLLSDSGFYLCAWSVQSTDTQYFGPGTRLTVL.

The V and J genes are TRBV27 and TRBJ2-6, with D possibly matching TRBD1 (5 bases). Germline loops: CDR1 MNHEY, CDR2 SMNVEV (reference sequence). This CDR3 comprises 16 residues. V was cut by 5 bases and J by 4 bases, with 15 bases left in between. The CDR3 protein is CASSPIQGRGANVLTF. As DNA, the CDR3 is TGTGCCAGCAGTCCGATTCAGGGAAGAGGGGCCAACGTCCTGACTTTC.

This chain's CDR3 is CASSPGDNDPYGYTF. CDR3 nucleotides: TGTGCCAGCAGCCCTGGCGACAACGACCCTTATGGCTACACCTTC. The chain is built from TRBV7-6 and TRBJ1-2; D is unclear. This CDR3 has 15 amino acids. V dropped 5 bases and J dropped 5 bases, with 18 bases sitting between them. Germline-derived CDR1 and CDR2 are SGHVS and FNYEAQ.